This paragraph reports one T cell receptor beta chain. Its antigen is not identified. This sample is drawn from a study of cytomegalovirus exposure and HLA in healthy donors. Overall study: A preliminary data release comprised roughly 80 million unique TCRs obtained from HLA-typed donors.

13 Jbeta primers and 60 Vbeta primers were used for the PCR. Method: immunoSEQ multiplex PCR; TCRdb's copy keeps in-frame clones and lacks some. The sample lists around 150,000 clones, around 72% occurring once. Whole-study results and caveats: Three of the chains that were CMV-associated were confirmed in vitro to be specific for CMV antigens. Rare sequences made up most TCRs, while some public TCRs were found in many donors. Among immune exposure information, only CMV serostatus was available.

Looked up from germline, CDR1 is MNHEY and CDR2 is SMNVEV (reference sequence). This CDR3 has 16 residues. J gave up 6 bases and V 0 bases, and 6 bases lay outside the gene matches. The origin of this receptor is a man in his late teens or twenties in good health and CMV-seronegative. Sequenced: PBMCs. The chain links TRBV27 to TRBJ2-1; 9 nucleotides align to TRBD2. In DNA form, the CDR3 reads TGTGCCAGCAGTTTATCTAGCCTAGCGGGAATCAATGAGCAGTTCTTC. Translating it yields CASSLSSLAGINEQFF.